These T cell receptor beta chains were read from a single sample in a study of cytomegalovirus exposure and HLA in healthy donors. Generated by immunoSEQ multiplex PCR, the TCRdb table keeps only in-frame clones and is missing some. The sample carries over 75,000 clones, 60% to 80% recorded once. The source material was PBMCs. Receptors were obtained from a man aged 45-65 years in good health and CMV-seropositive. CDR3s include the opening cysteine and the closing phenylalanine or tryptophan. Rows give clone size only sometimes, using once, few, many, or a class for an expanded clone.

abundance,v_gene,j_gene,CDR3aa
-,TRBV16,TRBJ2-3,CASSHSPTGAPSTQYF
-,TRBV9,TRBJ1-1,CASSARGGRVGTEAFF
-,TRBV7-2,TRBJ2-7,CASSLVDGDSYEQYF
-,TRBV6-5,TRBJ1-2,CASTQSGQSPYGYPF
-,TRBV7-2,TRBJ2-7,CASGTGTPLWYF
once,TRBV30,TRBJ1-3,CAWSGTGGTGNTIYF
few,TRBV5-4,TRBJ2-2,CASRRGGPIANTGELFF
-,TRBV4-3,TRBJ1-1,CASSQEGRGGEAFF
few,TRBV4-2,TRBJ1-1,CASSQGGRWGNTEAFF
-,TRBV4-2,TRBJ2-5,CASSQGTAGREETQYF
-,TRBV18,TRBJ2-7,CASSRQQGDYEQYF
-,TRBV29-1,TRBJ2-3,CSVDSGTDTQYF
-,TRBV7-3,TRBJ2-3,CASSTGTGRGTDTQYF
-,TRBV15,TRBJ2-5,CATIQGTGGTEQYF
-,TRBV4-1,TRBJ1-2,CASSQDGRGYGYTF
-,TRBV9,TRBJ2-7,CASSVTSGGGYEQYF
-,TRBV7-2,TRBJ2-7,CASSQTSGVSYEQYF
once,TRBV30,TRBJ1-2,CAWSREGRGYGYTF
-,TRBV28,TRBJ2-2,CASSLTAGELFF
-,TRBV4-3,TRBJ2-1,CASSQANGGGNEQFF